A single sample gave rise to the 2 T cell receptor beta chains below, sequenced in a study of T cell responses to AZD1222 COVID-19 vaccine. The table came from immunoSEQ multiplex PCR; TCRdb's copy has only in-frame clones and leaves some out. The sample holds about 48,000 clones, approximately 86% seen once. The specimen was peripheral blood, collected 28 days after the second AZD1222 dose. The receptor source for this set is an adult who received the AZD1222 COVID-19 vaccine.

The chain recombines TRBV30 with TRBJ2-5, with a possible D match to TRBD2 (5 bases). V was clipped by 0 bases and J by 4 bases, with 6 bases between them. The length of the CDR3 is 12 residues. CDR1 and CDR2 (germline): GTSNPN, SVGIG (reference sequence). CDR3 residues: CAWSVAGETQYF. In DNA, the CDR3 is TGTGCCTGGAGTGTGGCGGGAGAGACCCAGTACTTC.

This rearrangement joins TRBV9 to TRBJ1-2; TRBD1 matches at 12 bases. CDR1 is SGDLS and CDR2 is YYNGEE in the germline V gene. The CDR3 spans 16 residues. J was trimmed by 8 bases and V by 0 bases; bases with no gene match: 8. The CDR3 spells CASSVGRGTGGEGYTF. As DNA, the CDR3 is TGTGCCAGCAGCGTAGGGCGAGGGACAGGGGGCGAAGGCTACACCTTC.